The 9 T cell receptor beta chains reported below all come from one sample, sequenced in a study of tumor-infiltrating lymphocytes in glioblastoma multiforme. TCRB libraries came from RNA via three nested multiplex PCR rounds. Each CDR3 protein gets one entry after TCRdb re-called the multiplex PCR reads with MiXCR. This sample has about 10,000 distinct CDR3 sequences, with 60% to 70% found just once. Sequencing used brain tumor tissue. The source of these receptors is a male donor with glioblastoma.

Comments on this clonotype: The final CDR3 position lacks the conserved phenylalanine or tryptophan, pointing to a likely read error. The chain joins TRBV28 to TRBJ2-3; 10 nucleotides match TRBD2. This CDR3 contains 16 residues. Germline CDR1 reads MDHEN; CDR2 reads SYDVKM. The CDR3 DNA sequence: TGTGCCAGCAGTACTCTAGCGGGAGAGAGCACAGATATGCAGTATTCT. Translating gives CASSTLAGESTDMQYS.

As regards this clonotype: Compared with germline, one end of the junction differs, possibly owing to a read error. The chain is built from TRBV29-1 and TRBJ2-7, with 7 positions matching TRBD1. Germline assignment: CDR1 SQVTM and CDR2 ANQGSEA. The CDR3 is 13 amino acids. The DNA of the CDR3 is TGCAGCGTTATCGGAACAGGGGATTACGACCAGTACTTC. It specifies CSVIGTGDYDQYF.

V and J are TRBV11-2 and TRBJ2-1; no firm D call. Trimming took 5 bases from V and 7 from J, leaving 12 bases between them. The CDR3 is 13 residues long. Germline V gene data show CDR1 as SGHAT and CDR2 as FQNNGV. This chain's CDR3 is CASSTDRVNEQFF. CDR3 DNA sequence: TGTGCCAGCAGCACAGATAGAGTGAATGAGCAGTTCTTC.

This clonotype has ten or more counts. V gene TRBV6-1 combines with J gene TRBJ2-1; TRBD2 matches 11 bases. Losses at the gene ends were 6 bases for V and 3 bases for J; bases not matched to a gene: 4. CDR1 MNHNS and CDR2 SASEGT come from the germline V gene. This CDR3 has 15 amino acids. Here the CDR3 reads CASRLLAGDYNEQFF. In DNA, the CDR3 is TGTGCCAGCAGACTACTAGCGGGAGACTACAATGAGCAGTTCTTC.

In regard to this clonotype: Germline is not matched at one junction end, which may reflect a read error. The rearrangement uses TRBV29-1 and TRBJ2-1; D is unclear. The CDR3 has 11 residues. CDR1 is SQVTM and CDR2 is ANQGSEA in the germline V gene. The CDR3 spells CSVRRYNEQLF. The CDR3 DNA sequence: TGCAGCGTAAGGAGATACAATGAGCAGCTCTTC.

The chain links TRBV14 to TRBJ2-3, with unresolved D. Deletions cut 1 base from V and 5 bases from J, with 7 bases between. Germline loops: CDR1 SGHDN, CDR2 FVKESK. The CDR3 totals 13 residues. The CDR3 here is CASSQGFRDTQYF. In DNA, the CDR3 is TGTGCCAGCAGCCAAGGGTTCCGAGATACGCAGTATTTT.

This clonotype has only one observation. One junction end disagrees with the germline gene, perhaps due to a read error. This chain joins TRBV24-1 and TRBJ2-2, with D possibly called TRBD1 or TRBD2 (5 bases each). Germline V gene data show CDR1 as KGHDR and CDR2 as SFDVKD. This CDR3 comprises 15 residues. The CDR3 DNA reads as TGTGCCACCGAATCTAGGAAGGGACCCACCGGGGAGCTGGTTTTT. It encodes CATESRKGPTGELVF.

Points on this clonotype: This may come from a read error, since a much larger clone is one base off. Because the CDR3 is missing its conserved closing phenylalanine or tryptophan, this is likely a read error. The chain is built from TRBV20-1 and TRBJ2-5, with D uncertain. CDR3 length: 13 amino acids. Trimming removed 4 bases from V and 1 base from J, with 10 bases in between. Germline CDR1 and CDR2: DFQATT and SNEGSKA (reference sequence). The CDR3 coding sequence is TGCAGTGCTATCAGACAATCCCAAGAGACCCAGTACCTC. This gives the protein CSAIRQSQETQYL.

V and J are TRBV19 and TRBJ2-7; D tentatively fits TRBD1 or TRBD2 (5 bases each). Germline V CDR1 and CDR2: LNHDA, SQIVND (reference sequence). V was clipped by 10 bases and J by 7 bases, with 17 bases between them. The CDR3 is made up of 12 amino acids. CDR3 in DNA: TGTGCCACATTAGGACATCGCGGGGAGCAGTACTTC. Its protein is CATLGHRGEQYF.